These 15 T cell receptor beta chains share one sample of origin, sequenced in a study of response to subunit inactivated influenza vaccine. TCRdb analysed the RT-PCR reads with MiXCR anew, one entry per CDR3 protein. Of about 800,000 distinct CDR3 sequences in the sample, 21% were seen once. This specimen was PBMCs from blood, taken less than 6 days after vaccination. Receptors were obtained from a man aged 45 to 65 who received an inactivated influenza vaccine.

This chain joins TRBV29-1 and TRBJ1-1; D call uncertain. CDR1 and CDR2 from the germline V gene are SQVTM and ANQGSEA. The V end lost 8 bases, the J end lost 3 bases, and 19 bases lay between the germline ends. The CDR3 spans 14 residues. The CDR3 region is CSRRTTRWDTEAFF. CDR3 nucleotides: TGCAGCCGGCGGACCACCCGTTGGGACACTGAAGCTTTCTTT. The full variable domain, its missing parts supplied by reference TRBV29-1 and TRBJ1-1, is SAVISQKPSRDICQRGTSLTIQCQVDSQVTMMFWYRQQPGQSLTLIATANQGSEATYESGFVIDKFPISRPNLTFSTLTVSNMSPEDSSIYLCSRRTTRWDTEAFFGQGTRLTVV.

The V call is TRBV7-2, the J call TRBJ2-1, with D perhaps given as TRBD1 or TRBD2 (6 bases each). V was clipped by 6 bases and J by 6 bases, with 21 bases between them. This CDR3 comprises 16 residues. The germline CDR1 and CDR2 sequences are SGHTA and FQGNSA. CDR3 amino acids: CASRGGGPGYVNEQFF. In nucleotides, the CDR3 is TGTGCCAGCAGGGGGGGCGGGCCCGGATATGTCAATGAGCAGTTCTTC.

The chain recombines TRBV20-1 with TRBJ2-7; D is uncertain. Trimming cost V 3 bases and J 1 base, with 10 bases left between them. This CDR3 has 13 residues. In germline, CDR1 is DFQATT, CDR2 SNEGSKA (reference sequence). The CDR3 loop is CSARRIGSYEQYF. CDR3 sequence (DNA): TGCAGTGCTAGGCGGATCGGATCCTACGAGCAGTACTTC.

The J gene is TRBJ2-7, the V gene TRBV20-1; 7 bases are a match to TRBD1. Germline values: CDR1 DFQATT, CDR2 SNEGSKA (reference sequence). J gave up 1 base and V 2 bases, and 20 bases lay outside the gene matches. The CDR3 length is 19 residues. CDR3 in amino acids: CSARPPRDRDPSWSYEQYF. DNA of the CDR3: TGCAGTGCTAGACCCCCCCGGGACAGAGACCCATCTTGGTCCTACGAGCAGTACTTC.

This chain uses TRBV23-1 with TRBJ1-1; D possibly corresponds to TRBD1 (5 bases). TRBV23-1 has ORF status, its function being uncertain. The CDR3 has 15 amino acids. V was pared by 2 bases and J by 0 bases, with 10 bases between. The CDR3 DNA sequence: TGCGCCAGCAGTCAAGGGGGGGGACTGAACACTGAAGCTTTCTTT. It is translated as CASSQGGGLNTEAFF.

This clonotype has a handful of counts. V gene TRBV7-9 combines with J gene TRBJ2-7; unclear D gene. Germline lookup yields CDR1 SEHNR and CDR2 FQNEAQ (reference sequence). CDR3 size: 10 residues. Trimming removed 6 bases from V and 5 bases from J, with 5 bases in between. The CDR3 is CASSPHEQYF. The DNA for the CDR3 is TGTGCCAGCAGTCCCCACGAGCAGTACTTC.

A few counts support this clonotype. The rearrangement joins TRBV15 to TRBJ2-3, with 7 bases matching TRBD2. V trimming: 8 bases; J trimming: 2 bases; junction bases outside the gene matches: 4. There are 13 residues in the CDR3. Germline CDR1 and CDR2: LNHNV and YYDKDF (reference sequence). The CDR3, as DNA: TGTGCCACCGCCGGGAGGAACACAGATACGCAGTATTTT. Its protein product is CATAGRNTDTQYF. Full variable domain (missing parts from reference TRBV15 and TRBJ2-3): DAMVIQNPRYQVTQFGKPVTLSCSQTLNHNVMYWYQQKSSQAPKLLFHYYDKDFNNEADTPDNFQSRRPNTSFCFLDIRSPGLGDTAMYLCATAGRNTDTQYFGPGTRLTVL.

The CDR3 DNA is TGTGCCACGCACTTGAACAGGGGGGAGACCCAGTACTTC. Translated, it gives CATHLNRGETQYF. This sequence joins TRBV2 and TRBJ2-5; 8 bases map to TRBD1. This CDR3 has 13 residues. Trimming took 10 bases from V and 5 from J; bases not matched to a gene: 9. Per the germline V gene, CDR1 is SNHLY and CDR2 is FYNNEI.

The J gene is TRBJ2-7, the V gene TRBV4-1; TRBD1 matches 7 bases. The germline V gene has CDR1 MGHRA and CDR2 YSYEKL. The ends lost 3 bases at V and 3 bases at J; junction bases unmatched: 5. This CDR3 contains 14 residues. CDR3: CASSQGQTSYEQYF. CDR3 DNA sequence: TGCGCCAGCAGCCAGGGACAGACCAGCTACGAGCAGTACTTC.

This clonotype showed up just once. This sequence joins TRBV3-1 and TRBJ2-1; 7 bases line up with TRBD1. J was trimmed by 3 bases and V by 1 base; bases with no gene match: 6. Germline V lookup: CDR1 LGHDT, CDR2 YNNKEL (reference sequence). The CDR3 runs to 16 residues. The CDR3: CASSQVPQGFYNEQFF. CDR3 DNA: TGTGCCAGCAGCCAAGTTCCACAGGGGTTCTACAATGAGCAGTTCTTC.

The rearrangement joins TRBV4-2 to TRBJ2-1, with 8 bases identical to TRBD2. The CDR3 has 16 amino acids. Per germline, CDR1 LGHNA and CDR2 YNFKEQ. V lost 2 bases, J lost 4 bases, and 7 bases stayed unmatched. The CDR3 spells CASSQTGGGFYNEQFF. CDR3 DNA: TGTGCCAGCAGCCAAACGGGCGGGGGGTTTTACAATGAGCAGTTCTTC.

This chain connects TRBV5-5 to TRBJ2-2; D possibly corresponds to TRBD1 (6 bases). Germline loops: CDR1 SGHKS, CDR2 YYEKEE (reference sequence). This CDR3 spans 16 amino acids. V was trimmed by 1 base and J by 7 bases, leaving 17 bases between them. CDR3 sequence: CASSLRQGFSGGELFF. CDR3 nucleotides: TGTGCCAGCAGCTTGCGGCAGGGGTTTTCAGGCGGGGAGCTGTTTTTT.

The CDR3 here is CAHGVWIQAGGLPNTGELFF. DNA of the CDR3: TGTGCCCACGGGGTTTGGATTCAAGCGGGGGGGCTGCCGAACACCGGGGAGCTGTTTTTT. The chain has TRBV24-1 and TRBJ2-2; 10 bases are shared with TRBD2. This CDR3 is 20 amino acids long. Germline CDR1 reads KGHDR; CDR2 reads SFDVKD. The J segment lost 0 bases and the V segment lost 12 bases, leaving 21 bases of the junction unmatched.

This clonotype was picked up a small number of times. This chain links TRBV24-1 with TRBJ2-1; 11 bases line up with TRBD2. The V and J ends lost 5 bases and 9 bases, in that order; junction bases with no gene match: 5. The CDR3 extends over 14 amino acids. Per the germline V gene, CDR1 is KGHDR and CDR2 is SFDVKD. CDR3 residues: CATSGVAGGREQFF. In DNA, the CDR3 is TGTGCCACCAGTGGGGTAGCGGGGGGGCGTGAGCAGTTCTTC.

The V call is TRBV4-3, the J call TRBJ1-3, with a tentative D call TRBD1 (5 bases). Germline values: CDR1 LGHNA, CDR2 YSLEER. The CDR3 spans 18 residues. V lost 1 base and J lost 1, with 17 bases in between. CDR3 coding DNA: TGCGCCAGCAGCCAAGGGGACTCCGGCACAAGTTCTGGAAACACCATATATTTT. This translates into CASSQGDSGTSSGNTIYF.